This TCR beta chain was recorded in a study of a mutant IDH1 vaccine in newly diagnosed glioma. Time point denoted: baseline, week 1 (first vaccination visit). Described treatment: pre-vaccination baseline after standard-of-care therapy. The data were produced by immunoSEQ multiplex PCR, yet TCRdb's version contains in-frame clones alone and is incomplete. This table has roughly 68,000 clones, approximately 85% appearing once. V was trimmed by 6 bases and J by 7 bases, leaving 19 bases between them. The germline CDR1 and CDR2 sequences are SQVTM and ANQGSEA. The CDR3 consists of 15 residues. The receptor was isolated from a man between 45 and 60 years old with glioma. This chain joins TRBV29-1 and TRBJ1-6; D might be TRBD1 (6 bases). This specimen consisted of PBMCs, obtained from a glioma patient treated with radiotherapy, temozolomide or both. The CDR3 nucleotides read TGCAGCGTGGCCCCGGACAGTGGCCCAAATTCACCCCTCCACTTT. This translates into CSVAPDSGPNSPLHF.